The rows below give T cell receptor beta chains drawn from one sample of a study of OX40 agonist ivuxolimab in advanced cancers. TCRdb's copy holds only in-frame clones and misses some; the assay was immunoSEQ multiplex PCR. The profile shows approximately 81,000 clones, 65% to 85% of them singletons. The material was CD4+ or CD8+ T cells sorted from blood, obtained in a trial of the OX40 agonist ivuxolimab. These receptors originate from an adult with an advanced solid tumor such as melanoma, head and neck, liver or kidney cancer. Each CDR3 is given with its conserved first and last residue. The D gene is left open where the match is weak. Only part of the rows carry a size: once, few, many, or a class if the clone is expanded.

>TRBJ1-2|-|TRBV5-1|-
TGCGCCAGCAGCGTCGACCCAGACGCTAACTATGGCTACACCTTC
CASSVDPDANYGYTF
>TRBJ1-2|few|TRBV18|-
TGTGCCAGCTCACCACCATCAAGAGATGATGGCTACACCTTC
CASSPPSRDDGYTF
>TRBJ1-5|-|TRBV6-5|-
TGTGCCAGCAGTTACTCAGCCGGGCTTCAGCCCCAGCATTTT
CASSYSAGLQPQHF
>TRBJ2-3|-|TRBV5-1|TRBD2
TGCGCCAGCAGCTCTGTCCGGGGGGGAACCACCACAGATACGCAGTATTTT
CASSSVRGGTTTDTQYF
>TRBJ1-5|-|TRBV21-1|-
TGTGCCAGCAGCAAAGCAAGCAGGGATAGTACTTTTAGCAATCAGCCCCAGCATTTT
CASSKASRDSTFSNQPQHF
>TRBJ1-1|once|TRBV6-1|-
TGTGCCAGCAGTGAAAATCCAGGGGTGAACACTGAAGCTTTCTTT
CASSENPGVNTEAFF
>TRBJ1-2|-|TRBV2|TRBD1
TGTGCCAGCAGAAAGGGGGACAGCCCTAACTATGGCTACACCTTC
CASRKGDSPNYGYTF
>TRBJ2-5|-|TRBV7-9|-
TGTGCCAGCATCCTCGGGGCCTTAGAGACCCAGTACTTC
CASILGALETQYF
>TRBJ2-7|-|TRBV7-2|-
TGTGCCAGCAGCCCGAGGGCGGCGACCTCCTACGAGCAGTACTTC
CASSPRAATSYEQYF
>TRBJ1-2|-|TRBV7-9|-
TGTGCCAGCAGCTTTGCAGATAATGGCTACACCTTC
CASSFADNGYTF
>TRBJ2-2|-|TRBV4-2|TRBD2
TGTGCCAGCAGCCAGGCTAGCGGGAGTGCCGGGGAGCTGTTTTTT
CASSQASGSAGELFF
>TRBJ2-2|-|TRBV9|-
TGTGCCAGCAGCACTCTATCGAACACCGGGGAGCTGTTTTTT
CASSTLSNTGELFF
>TRBJ2-7|-|TRBV5-1|-
TGCGCCAGCAGCCAAAATCCGGACAGCTCCTACGAGCAGTACTTC
CASSQNPDSSYEQYF
>TRBJ1-5|-|TRBV6-6|-
TGTGCCAGCAGTTCCGGGACGGAGGGCGAGCAGCCCCAGCATTTT
CASSSGTEGEQPQHF
>TRBJ2-7|-|TRBV7-8|-
TGTGCCAGCAGCTTCAGGGTCGGCTACGAGCAGTACTTC
CASSFRVGYEQYF
>TRBJ1-3|-|TRBV5-1|TRBD1
TGCGCCAGCAGCTCAGGGGGTACCTCTGGAAACACCATATATTTT
CASSSGGTSGNTIYF